One and the same sample provided the 2 T cell receptor beta chains below, sequenced in a study of long-term antiretroviral therapy in people with HIV. Samples were assayed with immunoSEQ v3.0 at survey level. Clones were sequenced by immunoSEQ multiplex PCR, and TCRdb holds only the in-frame ones, with some missing. This table has fewer than 45,000 clones, 80% appearing once. The input for sequencing was unsorted PBMCs, taken 3.4 years after starting antiretroviral therapy. The origin of the receptors is a man aged 30 to 45 with HIV.

V is TRBV6-5 and J is TRBJ1-1; tentatively, D is TRBD1 (6 bases). V dropped 8 bases and J dropped 5 bases, with 12 bases sitting between them. The germline V gene has CDR1 MNHEY and CDR2 SVGAGI. The CDR3 totals 12 residues. Here the CDR3 DNA reads TGTGCCAGCCGAAGAACAGGGACTGAAGCTTTCTTT. As protein: CASRRTGTEAFF.

This clone was counted a few times. The chain couples TRBV7-9 to TRBJ1-2, with a possible D match to TRBD1 (5 bases). The germline CDR1 and CDR2 sequences are SEHNR and FQNEAQ (reference sequence). This CDR3 spans 11 amino acids. Deletions cut 10 bases from V and 2 bases from J, with 8 bases between. CDR3: CATQGNYGYTF. The CDR3, as DNA: TGTGCCACCCAGGGCAACTATGGCTACACCTTC. Together with reference TRBV7-9 and TRBJ1-2, the CDR3 gives the full variable domain: DTGVSQNPRHKITKRGQNVTFRCDPISEHNRLYWYRQTLGQGPEFLTYFQNEAQLEKSRLLSDRFSAERPKGSFSTLEIQRTEQGDSAMYLCATQGNYGYTFGSGTRLTVV.